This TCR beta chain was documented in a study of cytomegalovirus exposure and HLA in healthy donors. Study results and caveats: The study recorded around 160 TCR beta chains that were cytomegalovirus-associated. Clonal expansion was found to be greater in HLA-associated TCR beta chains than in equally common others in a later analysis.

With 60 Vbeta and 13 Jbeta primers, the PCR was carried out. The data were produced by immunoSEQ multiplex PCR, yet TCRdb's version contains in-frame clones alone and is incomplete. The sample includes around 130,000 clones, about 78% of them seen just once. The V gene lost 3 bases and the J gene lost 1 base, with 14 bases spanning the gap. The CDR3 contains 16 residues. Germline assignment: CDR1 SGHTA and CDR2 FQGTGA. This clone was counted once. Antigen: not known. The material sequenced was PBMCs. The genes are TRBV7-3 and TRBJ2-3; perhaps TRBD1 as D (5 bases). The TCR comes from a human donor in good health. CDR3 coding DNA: TGTGCCAGCAGCTTGGGGCTCGACGGTGGCACAGATACGCAGTATTTT. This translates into CASSLGLDGGTDTQYF.